A single sample gave rise to the 7 T cell receptor beta chains below, sequenced in a study of beta chain features in type 1 diabetes. Since all of the isolated RNA was reverse transcribed, expressed TCRB transcripts were what got sequenced. Here immunoSEQ multiplex PCR was the method, and the copy in TCRdb shows in-frame clones only, minus some. The table records 60,000 or so clones, about 55% of them present only once. The sequenced material came from Tregs from blood. These receptors were obtained from a woman between 18 and 29 years old in good health.

This sequence joins TRBV12-5 and TRBJ2-3, with D unresolved. This CDR3 comprises 16 residues. Germline V gives CDR1 LGHNT, CDR2 FRNRAP. Trimming left V 4 bases short and J 6 bases short, with 20 bases between. The CDR3 bases are TGTGCTAGTGGTTACCCCCGCAGCGCCCATTGGGATACGCAGTATTTT. This encodes CASGYPRSAHWDTQYF.

In its sample, this clone was seen a few times. The rearrangement uses TRBV7-2 and TRBJ2-2; TRBD2 is a possible D gene (7 bases). From germline, CDR1 is SGHTA and CDR2 FQGNSA. V lost 5 bases and J 5 bases, leaving 12 bases between the germline ends. The CDR3 spans 14 residues. The CDR3 DNA sequence: TGTGCCAGCAGCCGGGGGGCGGATACCGGGGAGCTGTTTTTT. Its translation is CASSRGADTGELFF.

This rearrangement joins TRBV7-2 to TRBJ2-1; TRBD2 aligns across 7 bases. V lost 1 base to trimming and J lost 13 bases; unmatched junction nucleotides: 16. From germline, CDR1 is SGHTA and CDR2 FQGNSA. This CDR3 comprises 16 residues. Here the CDR3 DNA reads TGTGCCAGCAGCTTAGGAGGGCGAGCGGGAAAGGGTTTTCAGTTCTTC. This translates into CASSLGGRAGKGFQFF.

This clone has more than one count but fewer than ten. The chain carries TRBV2 and TRBJ2-1; 9 nucleotides align to TRBD2. The germline V gene has CDR1 SNHLY and CDR2 FYNNEI. The V segment lost 2 bases and the J segment 7 bases; nucleotides outside the gene matches: 9. This CDR3 comprises 16 residues. The CDR3 DNA follows: TGTGCCAGCAGTGAATTGTTGGCGGGGGGGCCGAATGAGCAGTTCTTC. Translating gives CASSELLAGGPNEQFF. Looking up the rest from reference TRBV2 and TRBJ2-1 gives the full variable domain: EPEVTQTPSHQVTQMGQEVILRCVPISNHLYFYWYRQILGQKVEFLVSFYNNEISEKSEIFDDQFSVERPDGSNFTLKIRSTKLEDSAMYFCASSELLAGGPNEQFFGPGTRLTVL.

CDR3: CAWRRRLGPNYGYTF. The CDR3 DNA reads as TGTGCCTGGAGGCGGCGTTTGGGGCCTAACTATGGCTACACCTTC. V gene TRBV30 combines with J gene TRBJ1-2, with TRBD1 as a possible D gene (5 bases). Looked up from germline, CDR1 is GTSNPN and CDR2 is SVGIG (reference sequence). Trimming left V 3 bases short and J 0 bases short, with 14 bases between. CDR3 length: 15 residues.

The V gene is TRBV2, the J gene TRBJ2-5, with D perhaps TRBD1 (7 bases). This CDR3 has 19 amino acids. Trimming shortened V by 6 bases and J by 1 base, and 27 bases separated the two germline ends. Germline V gene lookup returns CDR1 SNHLY and CDR2 FYNNEI. The DNA for the CDR3 is TGTGCCAGCAGCCTTACTCTTCCTGGGACTGGGACAGTCCAAGAGACCCAGTACTTC. Translating it yields CASSLTLPGTGTVQETQYF. Complete variable domain (other parts from reference TRBV2 and TRBJ2-5): EPEVTQTPSHQVTQMGQEVILRCVPISNHLYFYWYRQILGQKVEFLVSFYNNEISEKSEIFDDQFSVERPDGSNFTLKIRSTKLEDSAMYFCASSLTLPGTGTVQETQYFGPGTRLLVL.

V and J are TRBV5-5 and TRBJ1-1; no clear D gene. Germline assignment: CDR1 SGHKS and CDR2 YYEKEE (reference sequence). Deletions cut 1 base from V and 8 bases from J, with 6 bases between. The CDR3 is 11 residues long. CDR3 loop: CASSLTLEAFF. The CDR3 coding sequence is TGTGCCAGCAGCTTGACGCTAGAAGCTTTCTTT.